This T cell receptor (beta chain) originates from a study of blood T cells in healthy people across ages. Next came a second PCR, run for 7 to 11 cycles, which used a sample-barcoded 5' primer along with a J-beta primer mix. MiXCR, run by TCRdb on the 5' RACE reads, gives a single entry per CDR3 protein. This table has around 2 million distinct CDR3 sequences, roughly two fifths appearing once. This clonotype occurred a few times. The CDR3 contains 16 residues. Germline assignment: CDR1 LGHNA and CDR2 YSLEER. The V gene lost 2 bases and the J gene lost 6 bases, with 18 bases spanning the gap. Sequenced: blood. The TCR originated in a human donor in good health. The chain employs TRBV4-3 and TRBJ2-3; weak D call: TRBD2 (6 bases). CDR3 residues: CASSQIGTWDDDTQYF. The CDR3, as DNA: TGCGCCAGCAGCCAAATTGGGACTTGGGACGACGATACGCAGTATTTT.